Following are 20 T cell receptor beta chains from one sample sequenced in a study of technical replicates of blood from four donors. Sequencing was performed with immunoSEQ multiplex PCR; in TCRdb, only in-frame clones are kept and a portion is missing. The sample shows about 74,000 clones, 81% of them seen only once. The sequenced material came from PBMCs. These receptors were obtained from a human donor in good health. Some clones in this sample may be carry-over from other donors' samples.

This clone was detected a few times. The rearrangement joins TRBV30 to TRBJ2-1; TRBD2 matches at 8 bases. Unmatched junction bases numbered 14, after V lost 1 base and J lost 6 bases. The CDR3 contains 17 residues. Germline assignment: CDR1 GTSNPN and CDR2 SVGIG (reference sequence). The CDR3 sequence: CAWSGGGWTGTSNEQFF. The CDR3 region has the DNA TGTGCCTGGAGTGGGGGTGGGTGGACCGGGACTAGCAATGAGCAGTTCTTC.

This clone has just one count. J is TRBJ2-7 and V is TRBV5-4; 11 bases are shared with TRBD2. CDR3 size: 17 residues. Germline CDR1 is SGHNT and CDR2 is YYREEE (reference sequence). V shed 2 bases, J shed 6 bases, and the junction held 13 bases outside the gene matches. The CDR3 sequence: CASSFGSGRAGVFEQYF. Here the CDR3 DNA reads TGTGCCAGCAGCTTCGGTAGCGGGAGGGCGGGGGTATTCGAGCAGTACTTC.

The J gene is TRBJ2-5, the V gene TRBV4-1; a weak D match, TRBD2 (5 bases). CDR1 and CDR2 (germline): MGHRA, YSYEKL. The CDR3 sequence is 15 residues long. V lost 0 bases and J lost 1, with 9 bases in between. The CDR3 sequence is CASSQEASGQETQYF. CDR3 bases: TGCGCCAGCAGCCAAGAGGCCAGCGGCCAAGAGACCCAGTACTTC.

J is TRBJ2-2 and V is TRBV4-3, with TRBD2 as a possible D gene (5 bases). The V gene's germline CDR1 is LGHNA and CDR2 YSLEER. Trimming removed 0 bases from V and 4 bases from J, with 6 bases in between. CDR3 length equals 14 residues. CDR3 nucleotide sequence: TGCGCCAGCAGCCAAGATCGGGGCACCGGGGAGCTGTTTTTT. The encoded protein is CASSQDRGTGELFF.

This chain links TRBV6-6 with TRBJ1-2; 8 bases map to TRBD1. V was clipped by 6 bases and J by 4 bases; unmatched bases: 7. This CDR3 comprises 14 residues. Germline V gene data show CDR1 as MNHNY and CDR2 as SVGAGI (reference sequence). The CDR3 loop is CASSYDRGPYGYTF. As DNA, the CDR3 is TGTGCCAGCAGCTACGACAGGGGACCCTATGGCTACACCTTC.

The chain recombines TRBV25-1 with TRBJ2-3; 7 bases are shared with TRBD2. This CDR3 is built from 13 residues. The germline V gene encodes CDR1 MGHDK and CDR2 SYGVNS. V was clipped by 2 bases and J by 9 bases; unmatched bases: 5. The DNA for the CDR3 is TGTGCCAGCAGTGAAGGGAGGGAAGTCACGCAGTATTTT. This codes for CASSEGREVTQYF.

This clone was detected once. V usage is TRBV6-6 and J usage is TRBJ2-7; 7 bases agree with TRBD2. Germline CDR1 reads MNHNY; CDR2 reads SVGAGI (reference sequence). J gave up 4 bases and V 2 bases, and 5 bases lay outside the gene matches. The CDR3 consists of 14 residues. The CDR3 loop is CASSYRGLEYEQYF. CDR3 DNA sequence: TGTGCCAGCAGTTACCGTGGACTAGAGTACGAGCAGTACTTC.

The CDR3 DNA is TGTGCCAGCAGGATTACAGGGATAAACACTGAAGCTTTCTTT. As protein: CASRITGINTEAFF. The V call is TRBV5-4, the J call TRBJ1-1; the D gene is possibly TRBD1 (6 bases). Germline V gene lookup returns CDR1 SGHNT and CDR2 YYREEE (reference sequence). The CDR3 sequence is 14 residues long. Trimming took 5 bases from V and 2 from J, leaving 13 bases between them. Looking up the rest from reference TRBV5-4 and TRBJ1-1 gives the full variable domain: ETGVTQSPTHLIKTRGQQVTLRCSSQSGHNTVSWYQQALGQGPQFIFQYYREEENGRGNFPPRFSGLQFPNYSSELNVNALELDDSALYLCASRITGINTEAFFGQGTRLTVV.

In nucleotides, the CDR3 is TGTGCCAGCAGCTTACCCCCCACTAGCGAGCAGTACTTC. It translates to CASSLPPTSEQYF. This chain joins TRBV7-9 and TRBJ2-7, with D perhaps matching TRBD2 (5 bases). CDR3 length: 13 residues. The germline CDR1 and CDR2 sequences are SEHNR and FQNEAQ (reference sequence). Between the trimmed V and J ends, which lost 2 bases and 6 bases, there was a span of 11 bases.

This clone was seen a few times. This chain uses TRBV7-6 with TRBJ1-1; TRBD1 matches at 8 bases. The germline gives CDR1 SGHVS, CDR2 FNYEAQ. The CDR3 has 13 amino acids. The ends lost 5 bases at V and 7 bases at J; junction bases unmatched: 6. CDR3 DNA sequence: TGTGCCAGCAGCGCGACAGGGGCGAGTGAAGCTTTCTTT. It is translated as CASSATGASEAFF. Looking up the rest from reference TRBV7-6 and TRBJ1-1 gives the full variable domain: GAGVSQSPRYKVTKRGQDVALRCDPISGHVSLYWYRQALGQGPEFLTYFNYEAQQDKSGLPNDRFSAERPEGSISTLTIQRTEQRDSAMYRCASSATGASEAFFGQGTRLTVV.

The rearrangement uses TRBV7-6 and TRBJ2-1; 8 positions agree with TRBD2. Trimming took 2 bases from V and 3 from J; bases not matched to a gene: 3. Germline V lookup: CDR1 SGHVS, CDR2 FNYEAQ. The length of the CDR3 is 15 residues. CDR3 nucleotide sequence: TGTGCCAGCAGCTTACGCCTAGCGGGCTACAATGAGCAGTTCTTC. This gives the protein CASSLRLAGYNEQFF.

The rearrangement links TRBV4-3 to TRBJ2-2; tentatively, D is TRBD2 (6 bases). CDR1 and CDR2 from the germline V gene are LGHNA and YSLEER. The ends were cut back, 1 base at V and 4 bases at J, with 10 bases in the middle. The CDR3 is 15 amino acids. The CDR3 DNA follows: TGCGCCAGCAGCCAAGGTGCCGGGGGCACCGGGGAGCTGTTTTTT. Its protein product is CASSQGAGGTGELFF.

The rearrangement joins TRBV21-1 to TRBJ1-3; whether TRBD1, the table's D call, matches the DNA was not checked. TRBV21-1 is described as a pseudogene. CDR3 length: 15 amino acids. The CDR3 DNA reads TGTGCCAGCAGCGCCTGGGGCACACCCGGAAACACCATATATTTT. Encoded protein: CASSAWGTPGNTIYF.

This clone has only one observation. The rearrangement uses TRBV7-6 and TRBJ1-2; weak D call: TRBD1 (6 bases). The V gene's germline CDR1 is SGHVS and CDR2 FNYEAQ. Between the trimmed V and J ends, which lost 5 bases and 1 base, there was a span of 17 bases. The CDR3 covers 16 residues. The CDR3 DNA reads as TGTGCCAGCAGCCCCCGGGGGGGGCCTTATAACTATGGCTACACCTTC. Protein: CASSPRGGPYNYGYTF.

This clone was found a few times. The chain recombines TRBV30 with TRBJ1-1; TRBD1 matches at 9 bases. The CDR3 totals 14 residues. Germline trimming cut 2 bases from V and 6 bases from J; bases unmatched to any gene: 7. Germline V gene sequence: CDR1 GTSNPN, CDR2 SVGIG (reference sequence). The CDR3 DNA sequence: TGTGCCTGGAGTCGGGGACAGGGTATCGCTGAAGCTTTCTTT. This encodes CAWSRGQGIAEAFF.

J is TRBJ2-2 and V is TRBV6-5; D uncertain. Germline-derived CDR1 and CDR2 are MNHEY and SVGAGI. Deletions cut 0 bases from V and 3 bases from J, with 8 bases between. This CDR3 has 15 amino acids. As DNA, the CDR3 is TGTGCCAGCAGTTACTCCGACACTTACACCGGGGAGCTGTTTTTT. Encoded protein: CASSYSDTYTGELFF.

CDR3 nucleotide sequence: TGTGCCAGCAGTTACTCGGAACAGGGCCAAGAGACCCAGTACTTC. It is translated as CASSYSEQGQETQYF. The chain joins TRBV6-5 to TRBJ2-5; a weak D match, TRBD1 (6 bases). The CDR3 runs 15 residues. Trimming cost V 0 bases and J 1 base, with 9 bases left between them. Germline assignment: CDR1 MNHEY and CDR2 SVGAGI.

The chain combines TRBV7-3 with TRBJ1-6; 7 nucleotides match TRBD1. Germline V gives CDR1 SGHTA, CDR2 FQGTGA. The CDR3 is made up of 15 amino acids. V gave up 0 bases and J gave up 10 bases; unmatched junction bases: 6. The CDR3 reads CASSLTFGGGSPLHF. DNA of the CDR3: TGTGCCAGCAGCTTAACGTTCGGAGGGGGCTCACCCCTCCACTTT.

The gene calls are TRBV7-2 and TRBJ1-6; a possible D gene is TRBD1 (6 bases). The germline V gene encodes CDR1 SGHTA and CDR2 FQGNSA. Trimming took 3 bases from V and 6 from J, leaving 12 bases between them. This CDR3 region has 15 residues. The CDR3 sequence is CASSLNRAGNSPLHF. In DNA, the CDR3 is TGTGCCAGCAGCTTGAACAGGGCGGGTAATTCACCCCTCCACTTT.

This rearrangement joins TRBV5-1 to TRBJ2-5; 8 positions match TRBD1. The CDR3 length is 14 residues. Germline lookup yields CDR1 SGHRS and CDR2 YFSETQ. The ends lost 3 bases at V and 5 bases at J; junction bases unmatched: 6. The CDR3 region has the DNA TGCGCCAGCAGCTCCGGACAGGGCCCGGAGACCCAGTACTTC. Translating gives CASSSGQGPETQYF. The variable domain in full, with the rest retrieved from reference TRBV5-1 and TRBJ2-5, is KAGVTQTPRYLIKTRGQQVTLSCSPISGHRSVSWYQQTPGQGLQFLFEYFSETQRNKGNFPGRFSGRQFSNSRSEMNVSTLELGDSALYLCASSSGQGPETQYFGPGTRLLVL.